This T cell receptor beta chain was sequenced in a study of blood T cell repertoires in COVID-19. The method was immunoSEQ multiplex PCR; TCRdb's version includes in-frame clones alone and lacks a portion of them. The sample has some 69,000 clones; around 77% are singletons. This receptor was identified in a man aged 60-69 years with acute or convalescent COVID-19. Material: peripheral blood.

For the CDR3, the DNA is TGCGCCAGCAGCCCAGCCAGGGACAGGGGGGCGTACTTC. Protein product: CASSPARDRGAYF. The chain uses TRBV4-1 and TRBJ2-7, with 11 positions matching TRBD1. V was clipped by 4 bases and J by 12 bases; unmatched bases: 8. There are 13 residues in the CDR3. The germline CDR1 and CDR2 sequences are MGHRA and YSYEKL.